The rows below give T cell receptor beta chains drawn from one sample of a study of cytomegalovirus exposure and HLA in healthy donors. Profiled with immunoSEQ multiplex PCR; TCRdb holds only in-frame clones, not every one. The sample shows about 240,000 clones, more than 75% of them seen only once. Material for sequencing was PBMCs. The receptors originated from a young woman in good health and CMV-seropositive. Each CDR3 is given with its conserved first and last residue. The D gene is left open where the match is weak. Some rows have no size entry. The others give once, few or many, or a class for an expanded clone.

TRBJ2-2,.,.,TRBV5-1,TGCGCCAGCAGCTTGGGACAAGATTACACCGGGGAGCTGTTTTTT,CASSLGQDYTGELFF
TRBJ1-2,TRBD1,.,TRBV5-6,TGTGCCAGCAGCATGATGGGACAGGGGTCGGGCTATGGCTACACCTTC,CASSMMGQGSGYGYTF
TRBJ2-7,.,.,TRBV5-1,TGCGCCAGCAGCTTGATGACGGGAGTGGTGGACGAGCAGTACTTC,CASSLMTGVVDEQYF
TRBJ1-4,.,.,TRBV19,TGTGCCAGTAGTATCCGGGACACCAATGAAAAACTGTTTTTT,CASSIRDTNEKLFF
TRBJ1-2,TRBD1,.,TRBV2,TGTGCCAGCAGCGCCGGGACAGATTACTATGGCTACACCTTC,CASSAGTDYYGYTF
TRBJ1-2,.,.,TRBV18,TGTGCCAGCTCTCCAGCAGGGTTTATTAGCTATGGCTACACCTTC,CASSPAGFISYGYTF
TRBJ2-7,.,.,TRBV29-1,TGCAGCGTTGGAACGGTCGAGCAGTACTTC,CSVGTVEQYF
TRBJ2-7,TRBD2,.,TRBV6-5,TGTGCCAGCAGTCACCCGGCGGGAGGGAAGAACGAGCAGTACTTC,CASSHPAGGKNEQYF
TRBJ1-2,TRBD1,.,TRBV4-1,TGCGCCAGCAGCTCTCGGACAGGGGGGGCATATGGCTACACCTTC,CASSSRTGGAYGYTF
TRBJ2-5,.,.,TRBV27,TGTGCCAGCAGTTTATCGTTGGACAGCCAAGAGACCCAGTACTTC,CASSLSLDSQETQYF
TRBJ2-1,.,.,TRBV5-4,TGTGCCAGCAGCGGGGGAGGGGGTAACTACAATGAGCAGTTCTTC,CASSGGGGNYNEQFF
TRBJ2-7,.,.,TRBV7-6,TGTGCCAGCAGCCGAAAACAGGTCTACTACGAGCAGTACTTC,CASSRKQVYYEQYF
TRBJ2-7,TRBD2,.,TRBV29-1,TGCAGCGTTGAAGGGGGGGAGGGCCGGCGGACCTACGAGCAGTACTTC,CSVEGGEGRRTYEQYF
TRBJ2-7,.,few,TRBV6-5,TGTGCCAGCAGGGGATCGGACACCGTGCCCCACGAGCAGTACTTC,CASRGSDTVPHEQYF
TRBJ1-2,TRBD1,.,TRBV27,TGTGCCAGCAGTCCGGGGACAGGGTGGGGTGGCTACACCTTC,CASSPGTGWGGYTF
TRBJ2-1,TRBD1,once,TRBV27,TGTGCCAGCAGGACTGGGACAGGGGAAGCGGGGAGCTCCTACAATGAGCAGTTCTTC,CASRTGTGEAGSSYNEQFF
TRBJ2-2,.,.,TRBV28,TGTGCCACCCTGTCCCTTCCGAACACCGGGGAGCTGTTTTTT,CATLSLPNTGELFF
TRBJ1-2,.,.,TRBV2,TGTGCCAGCAGTGATCGGTTTGGCTACACCTTC,CASSDRFGYTF
TRBJ2-7,TRBD1,.,TRBV28,TGTGCCAGCAGCCTACCAACTACAGGGGGTGAGGGCGAGCAGTACTTC,CASSLPTTGGEGEQYF
TRBJ2-3,.,once,TRBV30,TGTGCCTGGGGAGGAAGTTCCACAGATACGCAGTATTTT,CAWGGSSTDTQYF
TRBJ2-3,TRBD1,.,TRBV29-1,TGCAGCGTTAGGGACAGGGCTAGCACAGATACGCAGTATTTT,CSVRDRASTDTQYF
TRBJ1-3,.,.,TRBV4-1,TGCGCCAGCAGCCCGAGTGGGAGTCTCTCTGGAAACACCATATATTTT,CASSPSGSLSGNTIYF
TRBJ1-2,.,.,TRBV5-1,TGCGCCAGCGGTGATACCCCCTATCCTGGCTACACCTTC,CASGDTPYPGYTF
TRBJ1-2,.,.,TRBV30,TGTGCCTGGAGTGACTCAAGGCGGGGCTACACCTTC,CAWSDSRRGYTF
TRBJ2-1,TRBD2,few,TRBV10-1,TGCGCCAGTGCCGGGACTAGCGGGGGCAATGAGCAGTTCTTC,CASAGTSGGNEQFF
TRBJ1-2,.,.,TRBV6-1,TGTGCCAGCAGTGAAATGTTAGCTAACTATGGCTACACCTTC,CASSEMLANYGYTF
TRBJ2-7,TRBD1,.,TRBV29-1,TGCAGCGTCGATGTACAGGGGTACGAGCAGTACTTC,CSVDVQGYEQYF
TRBJ1-2,.,.,TRBV28,TGTGCCAGCAGGGATTGGAGTACTTATGGCTACACCTTC,CASRDWSTYGYTF
TRBJ2-1,TRBD2,.,TRBV6-4,TGTGCCAGCAGTGACCGGCCTAGCGGGAGGGACGAGCAGTTCTTC,CASSDRPSGRDEQFF
TRBJ2-1,.,.,TRBV7-6,TGTGCCAGCAGCTTAGGCCGGTGGGGAGATGAGCAGTTCTTC,CASSLGRWGDEQFF
TRBJ1-1,.,.,TRBV5-6,TGTGCCAGCAGCTTTTTTCGGGGGGGCACTGAAGCTTTCTTT,CASSFFRGGTEAFF
TRBJ2-3,TRBD2,.,TRBV5-1,TGCGCCAGCAGCACACTAGCGGGAGTTCCAGATACGCAGTATTTT,CASSTLAGVPDTQYF
TRBJ1-1,.,.,TRBV6-5,TGTGCCAGCAGTTACGGGCTGATGAACACTGAAGCTTTCTTT,CASSYGLMNTEAFF
TRBJ1-1,.,.,TRBV6-5,TGTGCCAGCAGTTACGCAGGGTCGATATCAAACACTGAAGCTTTCTTT,CASSYAGSISNTEAFF
TRBJ2-5,TRBD2,.,TRBV27,TGTGCCAGCAGTTCGTTAGCGGGAGGGCTACAAGAGACCCAGTACTTC,CASSSLAGGLQETQYF
TRBJ1-1,.,.,TRBV5-1,TGCGCCAGCAGCTCACAGGGCCTTTGGGGCACTGAAGCTTTCTTT,CASSSQGLWGTEAFF
TRBJ1-2,.,.,TRBV5-1,TGCGCCAGCAGCTTGCCCGGGGATGGCTACACCTTC,CASSLPGDGYTF
TRBJ1-2,TRBD1,few,TRBV10-3,TGTGCCACCAGGGACAGGGGTAACTATGGCTACACCTTC,CATRDRGNYGYTF
TRBJ1-5,.,.,TRBV19,TGTGCCAGTACCAGTAGGGTTACAGGTAACAATCAGCCCCAGCATTTT,CASTSRVTGNNQPQHF
TRBJ2-2,.,.,TRBV10-2,TGCGCCAGCAGCCCAAACACCGGGGAGCTGTTTTTT,CASSPNTGELFF